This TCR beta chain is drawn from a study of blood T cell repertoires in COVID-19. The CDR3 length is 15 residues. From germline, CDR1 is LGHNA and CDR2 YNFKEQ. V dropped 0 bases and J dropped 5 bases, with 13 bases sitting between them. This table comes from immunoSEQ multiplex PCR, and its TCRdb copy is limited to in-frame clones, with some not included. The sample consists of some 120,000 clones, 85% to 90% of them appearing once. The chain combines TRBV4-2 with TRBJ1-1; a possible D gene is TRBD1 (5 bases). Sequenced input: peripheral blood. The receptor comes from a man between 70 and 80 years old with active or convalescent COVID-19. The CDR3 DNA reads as TGTGCCAGCAGCCAAGACCCCCTGGGGCCGACTGAAGCTTTCTTT. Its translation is CASSQDPLGPTEAFF.